This paragraph reports one T cell receptor beta chain. Other DNA sequences from this sample encode an identical CDR3 as well. This CDR3 has 14 amino acids. J gave up 4 bases and V 5 bases, and 3 bases lay outside the gene matches. CDR1 MNHNY and CDR2 SVGAGI come from the germline V gene (reference sequence). Sequencing used immunoSEQ multiplex PCR; TCRdb keeps in-frame clones, though not all of them. The sample records 200,000 to 300,000 clones, roughly 80% being singletons. The entry originates in a study of blood T cell repertoires in COVID-19. On the study more broadly: Sites across the United States, Italy and Spain contributed samples from acute and convalescent COVID-19.

The chain joins TRBV6-6 to TRBJ1-5; 9 bases are a match to TRBD1. This clonotype originated in a woman aged 70-85 years with acute or convalescent COVID-19. The source material was peripheral blood. CDR3 coding DNA: TGTGCCAGCAGTCCGGGGACAGGGAATCAGCCCCAGCATTTT. This gives the protein CASSPGTGNQPQHF.